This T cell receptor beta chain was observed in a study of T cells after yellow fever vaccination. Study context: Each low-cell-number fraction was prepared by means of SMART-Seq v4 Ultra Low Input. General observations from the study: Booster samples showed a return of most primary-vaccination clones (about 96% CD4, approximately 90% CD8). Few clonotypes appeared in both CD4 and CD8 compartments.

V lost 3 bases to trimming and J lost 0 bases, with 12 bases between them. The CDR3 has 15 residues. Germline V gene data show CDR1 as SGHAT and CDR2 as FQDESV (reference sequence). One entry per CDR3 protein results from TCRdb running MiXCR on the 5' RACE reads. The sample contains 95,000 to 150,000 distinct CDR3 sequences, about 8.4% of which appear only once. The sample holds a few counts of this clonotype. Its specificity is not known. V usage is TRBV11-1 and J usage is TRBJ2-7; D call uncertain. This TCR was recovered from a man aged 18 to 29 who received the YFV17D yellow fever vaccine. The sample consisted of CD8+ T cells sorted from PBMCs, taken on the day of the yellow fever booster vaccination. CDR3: CASSLEQFSSYEQYF. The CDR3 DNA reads TGTGCCAGCAGCTTGGAACAGTTCAGCTCCTACGAGCAGTACTTC.